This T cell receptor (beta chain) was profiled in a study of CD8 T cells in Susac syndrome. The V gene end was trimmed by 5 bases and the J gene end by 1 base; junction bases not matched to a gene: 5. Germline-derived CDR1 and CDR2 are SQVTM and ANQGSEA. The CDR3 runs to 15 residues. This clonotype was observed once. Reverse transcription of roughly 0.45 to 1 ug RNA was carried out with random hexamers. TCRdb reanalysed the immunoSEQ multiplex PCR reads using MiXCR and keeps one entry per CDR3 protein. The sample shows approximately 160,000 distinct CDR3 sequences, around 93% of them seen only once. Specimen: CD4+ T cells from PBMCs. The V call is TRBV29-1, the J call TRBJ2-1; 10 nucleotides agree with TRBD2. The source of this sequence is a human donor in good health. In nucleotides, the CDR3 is TGCAGCGTTTCCGGGACTAGCGTTTCCTACAATGAGCAGTTCTTC. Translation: CSVSGTSVSYNEQFF.